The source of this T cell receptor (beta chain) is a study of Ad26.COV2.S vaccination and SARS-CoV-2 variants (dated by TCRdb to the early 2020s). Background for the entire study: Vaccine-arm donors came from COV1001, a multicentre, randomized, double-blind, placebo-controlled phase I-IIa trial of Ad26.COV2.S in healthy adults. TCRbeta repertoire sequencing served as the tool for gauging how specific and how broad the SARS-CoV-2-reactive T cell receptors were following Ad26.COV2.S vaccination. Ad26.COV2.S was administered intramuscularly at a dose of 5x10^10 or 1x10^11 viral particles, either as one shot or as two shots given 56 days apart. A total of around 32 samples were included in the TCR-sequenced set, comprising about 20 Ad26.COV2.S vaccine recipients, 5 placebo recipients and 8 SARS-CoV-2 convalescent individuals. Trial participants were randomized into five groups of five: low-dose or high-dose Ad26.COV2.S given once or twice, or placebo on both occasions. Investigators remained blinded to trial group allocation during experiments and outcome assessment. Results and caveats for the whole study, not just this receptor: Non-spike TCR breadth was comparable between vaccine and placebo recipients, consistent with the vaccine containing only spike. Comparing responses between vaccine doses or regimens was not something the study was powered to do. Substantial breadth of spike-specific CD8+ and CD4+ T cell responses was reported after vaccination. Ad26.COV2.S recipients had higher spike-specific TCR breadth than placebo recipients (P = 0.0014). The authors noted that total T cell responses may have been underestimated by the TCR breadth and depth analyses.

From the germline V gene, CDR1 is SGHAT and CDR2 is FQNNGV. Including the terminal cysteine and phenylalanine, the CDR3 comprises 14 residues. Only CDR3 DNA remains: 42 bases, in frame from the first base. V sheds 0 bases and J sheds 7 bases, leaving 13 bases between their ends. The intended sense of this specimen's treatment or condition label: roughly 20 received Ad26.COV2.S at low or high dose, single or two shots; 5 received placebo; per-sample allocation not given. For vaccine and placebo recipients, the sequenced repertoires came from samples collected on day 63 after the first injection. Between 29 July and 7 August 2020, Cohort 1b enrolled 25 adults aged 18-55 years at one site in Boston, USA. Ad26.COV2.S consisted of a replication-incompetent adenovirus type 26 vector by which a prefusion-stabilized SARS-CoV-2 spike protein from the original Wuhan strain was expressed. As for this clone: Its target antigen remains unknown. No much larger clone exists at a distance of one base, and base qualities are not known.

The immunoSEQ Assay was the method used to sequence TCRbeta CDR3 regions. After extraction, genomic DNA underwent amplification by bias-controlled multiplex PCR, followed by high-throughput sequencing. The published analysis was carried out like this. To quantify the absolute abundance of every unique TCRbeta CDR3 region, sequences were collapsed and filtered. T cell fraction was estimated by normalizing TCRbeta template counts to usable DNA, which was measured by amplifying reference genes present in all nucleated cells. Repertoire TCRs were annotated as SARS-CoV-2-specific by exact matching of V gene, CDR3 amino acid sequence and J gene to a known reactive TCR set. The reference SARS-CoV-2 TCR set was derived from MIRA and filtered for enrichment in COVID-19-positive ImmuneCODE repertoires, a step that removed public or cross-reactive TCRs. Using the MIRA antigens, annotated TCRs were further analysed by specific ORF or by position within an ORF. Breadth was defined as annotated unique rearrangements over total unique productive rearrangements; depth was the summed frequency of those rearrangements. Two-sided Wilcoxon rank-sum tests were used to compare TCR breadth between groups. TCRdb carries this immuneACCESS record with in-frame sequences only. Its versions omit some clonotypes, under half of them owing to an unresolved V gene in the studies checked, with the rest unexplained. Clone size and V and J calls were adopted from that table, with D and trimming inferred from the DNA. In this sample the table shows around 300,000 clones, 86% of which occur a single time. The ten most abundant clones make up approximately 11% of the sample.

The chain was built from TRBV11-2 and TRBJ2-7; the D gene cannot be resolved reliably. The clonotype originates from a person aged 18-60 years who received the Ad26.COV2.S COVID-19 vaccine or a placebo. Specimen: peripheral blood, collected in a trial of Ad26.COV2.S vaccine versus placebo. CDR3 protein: CASSLDPGQWEQYF. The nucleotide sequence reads TGTGCCAGCAGCTTAGACCCTGGGCAATGGGAGCAGTACTTC. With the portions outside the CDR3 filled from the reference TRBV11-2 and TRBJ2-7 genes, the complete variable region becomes EAGVAQSPRYKIIEKRQSVAFWCNPISGHATLYWYQQILGQGPKLLIQFQNNGVVDDSQLPKDRFSAERLKGVDSTLKIQPAKLEDSAVYLCASSLDPGQWEQYFGPGTRLTVT.